The 10 T cell receptor beta chains reported below all come from one sample, sequenced in a study of regulatory T cells in long-lasting Graves disease. Libraries of TCR beta came from iRepertoire HTBI primers plus Arm-PCR of CDR3 regions. One entry per CDR3 protein, called by TCRdb with MiXCR from the multiplex PCR reads. The data hold hundreds of thousands of distinct CDR3 sequences, with around 15% observed a single time. The time point denotes: newly diagnosed GD, antithyroid drugs for less than 3 months. Following extraction of RNA from PBMCs, that RNA was used to make the TCR library. In addition, the sample was reused for a study of T cells in Graves' hyperthyroidism and ophthalmopathy.

The specimen was peripheral blood mononuclear cells (PBMCs), collected at new diagnosis, from a patient treated with antithyroid drugs. The receptors shown here come from a woman aged 30 to 39 with Graves disease.

This clonotype was observed many times. The chain has TRBV27 and TRBJ2-3, with 10 positions matching TRBD2. The CDR3 runs 15 residues. The ends lost 5 bases at V and 2 bases at J; junction bases unmatched: 4. Germline V gene sequence: CDR1 MNHEY, CDR2 SMNVEV (reference sequence). The CDR3 spells CASSALAGATDTQYF. CDR3 DNA sequence: TGTGCCAGCAGTGCCCTAGCGGGAGCCACAGATACGCAGTATTTT.

This clonotype was detected a few times. The V and J genes are TRBV28 and TRBJ1-2; D possibly corresponds to TRBD1 (5 bases). With 10 bases removed from V and 8 bases from J, the gap between germline ends came to 17 bases. Germline V CDR1 and CDR2: MDHEN, SYDVKM. The CDR3 length is 12 residues. CDR3 loop: CATPGQGGGYTF. The CDR3 coding sequence is TGTGCCACCCCGGGGCAGGGAGGCGGCTACACCTTC.

This clonotype has at least ten counts. As DNA, the CDR3 is TGTGCCAGCAGTTTATGGAGGGAGGACGGCTACACCTTC. It yields the protein CASSLWREDGYTF. The chain employs TRBV28 and TRBJ1-2, with unresolved D. Trimming removed 0 bases from V and 8 bases from J, with 10 bases in between. The germline gives CDR1 MDHEN, CDR2 SYDVKM. The length of the CDR3 is 13 residues.

This clonotype was recorded at least ten times. This rearrangement joins TRBV11-2 to TRBJ2-7; no clear D. Between the trimmed V and J ends, which lost 7 bases and 4 bases, there was a span of 17 bases. Germline V gene sequence: CDR1 SGHAT, CDR2 FQNNGV. The length of the CDR3 is 14 residues. The CDR3 region is CASIPGLGFYEQYF. The CDR3 DNA follows: TGTGCCAGCATCCCTGGGTTAGGCTTTTACGAGCAGTACTTC.

Many counts were recorded for this clonotype. The V and J genes are TRBV12-3 or TRBV12-4 and TRBJ2-7, with 8 bases matching TRBD1. Trimming cost V 2 bases and J 2 bases; bases outside gene matches: 14. CDR3 size: 18 residues. DNA of the CDR3: TGTGCCAGCAGTTTACTCGGGCAGGGGGCAGAGGTCCCCTACGAGCAGTACTTC. Encoded protein: CASSLLGQGAEVPYEQYF.

This clonotype was found many times. The V and J genes are TRBV28 and TRBJ2-1; TRBD2 matches at 7 bases. CDR3 length: 12 residues. Germline V gene sequence: CDR1 MDHEN, CDR2 SYDVKM. The junction had 4 bases not matched to a gene; V was cut back by 8 bases and J by 6 bases. CDR3 DNA: TGTGCCAGCTCCGCGGGGGTCAATGAGCAGTTCTTC. Protein: CASSAGVNEQFF.

This clonotype was picked up many times. This chain links TRBV27 with TRBJ2-3; D gene ambiguous. The CDR3 is 11 amino acids. CDR1 MNHEY and CDR2 SMNVEV come from the germline V gene (reference sequence). V was cut by 4 bases and J by 7 bases, with 6 bases left in between. The CDR3 sequence is CASSYGYTQYF. CDR3 in DNA: TGTGCCAGCAGTTACGGATATACGCAGTATTTT.

This clonotype came up a few times. V is TRBV28 and J is TRBJ2-7; D is unclear. Germline CDR1 reads MDHEN; CDR2 reads SYDVKM. The CDR3 consists of 13 residues. The V and J ends lost 2 bases and 2 bases respectively, with 7 bases between them. This chain's CDR3 is CASSLTFPYEQYF. As DNA, the CDR3 is TGTGCCAGCAGTTTAACCTTTCCCTACGAGCAGTACTTC.

The gene calls are TRBV3-1 and TRBJ2-3, with TRBD1 matching over 8 bases. Germline loops: CDR1 LGHDT, CDR2 YNNKEL (reference sequence). The CDR3 has 15 amino acids. J was trimmed by 1 base and V by 3 bases; bases with no gene match: 3. The CDR3 DNA is TGTGCCAGCAGCCACAGGGGGCACCGCACAGATACGCAGTATTTT. It codes for CASSHRGHRTDTQYF.

On this clonotype: A junction end diverges from the germline sequence, so it may reflect a read error. The J gene is TRBJ2-3, the V gene TRBV2, with 7 positions matching TRBD2. The CDR3 length is 14 residues. Germline-derived CDR1 and CDR2 are SNHLY and FYNNEI. DNA of the CDR3: TGTGCCACCAAACTAGCGTCTAGCACAGATACGCGGTATTTT. It codes for CATKLASSTDTRYF.